The text below deals with one T cell receptor (beta chain). The data originate from a study of T cell changes during pregnancy in multiple sclerosis. CDR3 length: 15 amino acids. The germline CDR1 and CDR2 sequences are SGHKS and YYEKEE (reference sequence). With V trimmed by 1 base and J by 9 bases, 7 bases remained unmatched. The protocol was immunoSEQ multiplex PCR, while the TCRdb copy is restricted to in-frame clones and leaves out a portion. This repertoire shows about 39,000 clones, about 90% found once; its top ten account for about 2.1%. Sequenced material: CD4+ T cells from peripheral blood mononuclear cells, taken after pregnancy. The genes are TRBV5-5 and TRBJ1-6; 7 nucleotides agree with TRBD1. The receptor's source is a female donor in good health, enrolled as a control in a pregnancy study. The CDR3 is CASSLHDREVSPLHF. The CDR3 bases are TGTGCCAGCAGCTTGCATGACAGGGAGGTTTCACCCCTCCACTTT. The full variable domain, its missing parts supplied by reference TRBV5-5 and TRBJ1-6, is DAGVTQSPTHLIKTRGQQVTLRCSPISGHKSVSWYQQVLGQGPQFIFQYYEKEERGRGNFPDRFSARQFPNYSSELNVNALLLGDSALYLCASSLHDREVSPLHFGNGTRLTVT.